One and the same sample provided the 32 T cell receptor beta chains below, sequenced in a study of post-analysis software for immune sequencing data. TCR beta cDNA libraries had unique molecular identifiers. TCRdb used MiXCR to reprocess the PCR reads, holding one entry per CDR3 protein. Of fewer than 700,000 distinct CDR3 sequences in the sample, 44% were seen once. Their antigens remain unidentified. General study points: About five TRBV segments appeared more often in patients than in controls, and TRBV5-6, TRBV5-1 and TRBV20-1 were among these.

The sequencing sample was made of blood. The receptors shown here come from a girl aged 5-17 years with multiple sclerosis.

V and J are TRBV3-1 and TRBJ2-7; either TRBD1 or TRBD2 may supply D (5 bases each). Germline V gene lookup returns CDR1 LGHDT and CDR2 YNNKEL (reference sequence). Trimming stripped 1 base from V and 5 bases from J, with 18 bases between. The CDR3 extends over 16 amino acids. The CDR3 DNA reads TGTGCCAGCAGCCAAGTTTTGAGCAGGGTCGGGGACGAGCAGTACTTC. This codes for CASSQVLSRVGDEQYF.

This clonotype has more than one count but fewer than ten. This chain joins TRBV20-1 and TRBJ1-2; 7 bases are shared with TRBD1. CDR1 and CDR2 from the germline V gene are DFQATT and SNEGSKA (reference sequence). V lost 8 bases and J lost 4; bases outside the gene matches: 10. CDR3 length equals 13 residues. For the CDR3, the DNA is TGCAGTTCCCCAGAGGGGGCAGGCTATGGCTACACCTTC. Its translation: CSSPEGAGYGYTF.

This sequence joins TRBV12-3 or TRBV12-4 and TRBJ2-1, with 13 bases identical to TRBD2. The CDR3 has 15 amino acids. Trimming removed 2 bases from V and 7 bases from J; junction bases left unmatched: 2. The CDR3 protein is CASSLPLAGGNEQFF. The CDR3 DNA reads TGTGCCAGCAGTTTACCACTAGCGGGGGGGAATGAGCAGTTCTTC.

Worth noting for this clonotype: At one end, the junction sequence differs from germline, possibly due to a read error. Here the CDR3 reads CASSLAAGEQFF. CDR3 nucleotides: TGTGCCAGCAGCTTGGCGGCGGGTGAGCAGTTCTTC. The rearrangement links TRBV5-1 to TRBJ2-1, with D possibly matching TRBD2 (5 bases). Germline loops: CDR1 SGHRS, CDR2 YFSETQ. The CDR3 is 12 residues long.

This chain links TRBV12-3 or TRBV12-4 with TRBJ1-5; 7 bases are shared with TRBD1. V lost 3 bases, J lost 5 bases, and 7 bases stayed unmatched. This CDR3 contains 15 residues. The CDR3 DNA reads TGTGCCAGCAGTTTCCAAGGGGGCGTGTATCAGCCCCAGCATTTT. This translates into CASSFQGGVYQPQHF.

Only a few counts were recorded for this clonotype. The chain combines TRBV21-1 with TRBJ1-1. TRBV21-1 is marked as a pseudogene. The CDR3 length is 14 residues. CDR3 sequence: CASSMEGWVTEAFF. The CDR3 DNA sequence: TGTGCCAGCAGCATGGAGGGTTGGGTCACTGAAGCTTTCTTT.

V is TRBV12-3 or TRBV12-4 and J is TRBJ2-3; D is unclear. This CDR3 contains 12 residues. V was shortened by 5 bases and J by 2 bases, with 5 bases between the two germline ends. The CDR3 DNA is TGTGCCAGCAGTCCAGTCACAGATACGCAGTATTTT. It codes for CASSPVTDTQYF.

The chain recombines TRBV12-3 or TRBV12-4 with TRBJ2-3; D gene unclear. The CDR3 totals 15 residues. Trimming removed 6 bases at V and 0 bases at J, with 13 bases between. Written as DNA, the CDR3 is TGTGCCAGCAGCCGCCCCCGGCAAAGCACAGATACGCAGTATTTT. It specifies CASSRPRQSTDTQYF.

The chain couples TRBV5-1 to TRBJ1-1; D is possibly TRBD1 (6 bases). The germline CDR1 and CDR2 sequences are SGHRS and YFSETQ. The CDR3 consists of 14 residues. Trimming removed 7 bases at V and 5 bases at J, with 18 bases between. CDR3 bases: TGCGCCAGCTCGACAGGTCTCGAGGAGACTGAAGCTTTCTTT. Amino acid sequence: CASSTGLEETEAFF.

With respect to this clonotype: An end of the junction differs from the germline gene, which may be a read error. This chain joins TRBV20-1 and TRBJ2-3; 8 positions match TRBD2. Germline V gene lookup returns CDR1 DFQATT and CDR2 SNEGSKA (reference sequence). The CDR3 extends over 14 amino acids. CDR3 residues: CSALSGLDTGTQYF. DNA for the CDR3: TGCAGTGCACTCTCGGGACTAGACACAGGTACGCAGTATTTT.

The CDR3 is CASSFTGGSGNTIYF. The CDR3 DNA reads as TGTGCCAGCAGTTTTACAGGGGGCTCTGGAAACACCATATATTTT. The chain joins TRBV6-5 to TRBJ1-3, with 8 bases aligning to TRBD1. This CDR3 has 15 amino acids. Germline CDR1 and CDR2: MNHEY and SVGAGI. V lost 4 bases, J lost 0 bases, and 2 bases stayed unmatched.

J is TRBJ2-7 and V is TRBV29-1; the D gene could be TRBD1 or TRBD2 (6 bases each). Germline assignment: CDR1 SQVTM and CDR2 ANQGSEA. The CDR3 covers 13 residues. Trimming took 4 bases from V and 0 from J, leaving 10 bases between them. CDR3 in DNA: TGCAGCGTTGGACGGGGGCCCTCCTACGAGCAGTACTTC. It specifies CSVGRGPSYEQYF.

The chain joins TRBV12-3 or TRBV12-4 to TRBJ2-7; D might be TRBD2 (6 bases). The CDR3 is 15 residues long. The V end lost 5 bases, the J end lost 3 bases, and 17 bases lay between the germline ends. The CDR3 protein is CASSEGTLFDYEQYF. The DNA of the CDR3 is TGTGCCAGCAGTGAAGGGACTCTCTTTGACTACGAGCAGTACTTC.

The chain has TRBV4-2 and TRBJ2-1; D possibly corresponds to TRBD2 (5 bases). V shed 1 base and J shed 0 bases, with 7 bases lying between them. Germline loops: CDR1 LGHNA, CDR2 YNFKEQ. This CDR3 is built from 15 residues. The CDR3 spells CASSQAGSSYNEQFF. Written as DNA, the CDR3 is TGTGCCAGCAGCCAAGCGGGGAGCTCCTACAATGAGCAGTTCTTC.

A few counts support this clonotype. V and J are TRBV20-1 and TRBJ2-4, with D perhaps matching TRBD1 (8 bases). V was shortened by 2 bases and J by 11 bases, with 16 bases between the two germline ends. The CDR3 covers 13 residues. CDR1 and CDR2 (germline): DFQATT, SNEGSKA (reference sequence). The CDR3 reads CSARSTGGVVQYF. CDR3 nucleotide sequence: TGCAGTGCTAGAAGTACAGGGGGGGTTGTTCAGTACTTC.

In its sample, this clonotype was seen a few times. CDR3 sequence reads: CASSLRRETQYF. The CDR3 DNA reads as TGTGCCAGCAGCTTACGTCGAGAGACCCAGTACTTC. The chain combines TRBV7-8 with TRBJ2-5; D is unclear. The CDR3 has 12 residues. V lost 2 bases and J lost 4, with 5 bases in between. The germline V gene has CDR1 SGHVS and CDR2 FQNEAQ.

The rearrangement joins TRBV12-3 or TRBV12-4 to TRBJ2-5, with D possibly being TRBD2 (5 bases). Trimming took off 3 bases at V and 5 bases at J, with 16 bases between the two ends. This CDR3 has 15 residues. CDR3 sequence reads: CASSLVSASGETQYF. CDR3 DNA: TGTGCCAGCAGTTTGGTTAGCGCCAGTGGGGAGACCCAGTACTTC.

The rearrangement uses TRBV6-6 and TRBJ2-7; TRBD1 might be the D (5 bases). The CDR3 loop spans 12 amino acids. Trimming removed 4 bases from V and 5 bases from J, with 9 bases in between. Germline V gene data show CDR1 as MNHNY and CDR2 as SVGAGI (reference sequence). The CDR3 is CASSSGFDEQYF. As DNA, the CDR3 is TGTGCCAGCAGTTCAGGGTTCGACGAGCAGTACTTC.

The J gene is TRBJ1-2, the V gene TRBV7-9, with no clear D. CDR1 is SEHNR and CDR2 is FQNEAQ in the germline V gene (reference sequence). The CDR3 contains 13 residues. V gave up 8 bases and J gave up 6 bases, with 16 bases separating them. This chain's CDR3 is CASGLSGRHGYTF. In nucleotides, the CDR3 is TGTGCCAGCGGTCTCAGCGGGCGGCATGGCTACACCTTC.

There are a few counts of this clonotype. This sequence joins TRBV4-1 and TRBJ1-2; no firm D call. The germline V gene has CDR1 MGHRA and CDR2 YSYEKL. CDR3 length equals 15 residues. The ends were cut back, 0 bases at V and 2 bases at J, with 10 bases in the middle. For the CDR3, the DNA is TGCGCCAGCAGCCAAGATGTGTCCGAAAACTATGGCTACACCTTC. Translating gives CASSQDVSENYGYTF.

This chain joins TRBV10-3 and TRBJ1-1; D is possibly TRBD1 (5 bases). The CDR3 spans 14 residues. The V end lost 11 bases, the J end lost 4 bases, and 20 bases lay between the germline ends. Germline CDR1 reads ENHRY; CDR2 reads SYGVKD. Here the CDR3 reads CASLGEGRSTEAFF. CDR3 DNA sequence: TGTGCCTCCCTCGGTGAGGGGAGATCCACTGAAGCTTTCTTT.

V gene TRBV29-1 combines with J gene TRBJ1-2, with 8 bases identical to TRBD1. Germline V gives CDR1 SQVTM, CDR2 ANQGSEA. The CDR3 is 13 amino acids. Germline trimming cut 5 bases from V and 4 bases from J; bases unmatched to any gene: 6. For the CDR3, the DNA is TGCAGCGTTCCGGGACAGGAGATCTATGGCTACACCTTC. The encoded protein is CSVPGQEIYGYTF. Complete variable domain (other parts from reference TRBV29-1 and TRBJ1-2): SAVISQKPSRDICQRGTSLTIQCQVDSQVTMMFWYRQQPGQSLTLIATANQGSEATYESGFVIDKFPISRPNLTFSTLTVSNMSPEDSSIYLCSVPGQEIYGYTFGSGTRLTVV.

This clonotype has just a few counts. The chain carries TRBV27 and TRBJ2-3, with D unclear. Germline lookup yields CDR1 MNHEY and CDR2 SMNVEV (reference sequence). The CDR3 contains 18 residues. V was cut by 5 bases and J by 2 bases, with 23 bases left in between. The CDR3 nucleotides read TGTGCCAGCAGTCTACGTGGGTCCTTCCCCCATCTCACAGATACGCAGTATTTT. Residues: CASSLRGSFPHLTDTQYF.

V gene TRBV20-1 combines with J gene TRBJ2-3; TRBD2 matches at 11 bases. J gave up 4 bases and V 6 bases, and 12 bases lay outside the gene matches. This CDR3 contains 16 residues. Germline V gene lookup returns CDR1 DFQATT and CDR2 SNEGSKA (reference sequence). CDR3 residues: CSASRTPSGRPDTQYF. Written as DNA, the CDR3 is TGCAGTGCCAGTCGTACCCCTAGCGGGAGGCCAGATACGCAGTATTTT.

The chain couples TRBV3-1 to TRBJ1-2; D unclear. Germline V gives CDR1 LGHDT, CDR2 YNNKEL (reference sequence). V lost 0 bases, J lost 7 bases, and 12 bases lay in between. CDR3 length: 14 amino acids. CDR3 nucleotide sequence: TGTGCCAGCAGCCAAGAAGAAGGGCCTCCTGGCTACACCTTC. Translated: CASSQEEGPPGYTF.

The chain couples TRBV6-6 to TRBJ1-2; 8 positions agree with TRBD1. CDR3 length equals 14 residues. In germline, CDR1 is MNHNY, CDR2 SVGAGI (reference sequence). V trimming: 8 bases; J trimming: 7 bases; junction bases outside the gene matches: 12. The CDR3 bases are TGTGCCAGCTGGCAGGGGGCGATGCTTAGTGGCTACACCTTC. Its protein is CASWQGAMLSGYTF.

This clonotype appeared a few times. The chain links TRBV25-1 to TRBJ2-7; tentatively, D is TRBD1 (7 bases). Per the germline V gene, CDR1 is MGHDK and CDR2 is SYGVNS. The CDR3 loop spans 15 amino acids. V was trimmed by 4 bases and J by 3 bases, leaving 16 bases between them. CDR3 nucleotides: TGTGCCAGCAGTGTCCAAACCCAGGGGGGCTACGAGCAGTACTTC. Translation: CASSVQTQGGYEQYF.

The chain recombines TRBV7-9 with TRBJ1-1; unclear D gene. V was shortened by 2 bases and J by 1 base, with 11 bases between the two germline ends. CDR3 length: 15 residues. CDR1 and CDR2 (germline): SEHNR, FQNEAQ (reference sequence). DNA of the CDR3: TGTGCCAGCAGCTTAAGCAGCCATCGGAACACTGAAGCTTTCTTT. It is translated as CASSLSSHRNTEAFF.

This sequence joins TRBV28 and TRBJ2-7; TRBD1 agrees at 8 bases. Trimming cost V 0 bases and J 5 bases; bases outside gene matches: 6. There are 15 residues in the CDR3. Per germline, CDR1 MDHEN and CDR2 SYDVKM. The CDR3 sequence is CASSLWTGVRDEQYF. The CDR3 nucleotides read TGTGCCAGCAGTTTATGGACAGGGGTCCGAGACGAGCAGTACTTC. The entire variable domain, with the rest obtained from reference TRBV28 and TRBJ2-7, is as follows: DVKVTQSSRYLVKRTGEKVFLECVQDMDHENMFWYRQDPGLGLRLIYFSYDVKMKEKGDIPEGYSVSREKKERFSLILESASTNQTSMYLCASSLWTGVRDEQYFGPGTRLTVT.

This rearrangement joins TRBV5-6 to TRBJ1-2; 10 bases align to TRBD1. This CDR3 region has 15 residues. J gave up 8 bases and V 6 bases, and 13 bases lay outside the gene matches. The germline V gene encodes CDR1 SGHDT and CDR2 YYEEEE. The CDR3 DNA reads as TGTGCCAGCAACATCTTTGCCGGGACAGGGGAAGGCTACACCTTC. This encodes CASNIFAGTGEGYTF.

The chain joins TRBV7-8 to TRBJ1-1, with 10 bases fitting TRBD1. The junction had 16 bases not matched to a gene; V was cut back by 5 bases and J by 1 base. The germline gives CDR1 SGHVS, CDR2 FQNEAQ. This CDR3 is 19 amino acids long. CDR3 sequence (DNA): TGTGCCAGCAGCCTGGACAGGGGGGCCGCCAAGAGTAAGAACACTGAAGCTTTCTTT. Translating it yields CASSLDRGAAKSKNTEAFF.

J is TRBJ2-1 and V is TRBV5-1; tentatively, D is TRBD1 (6 bases). CDR1 and CDR2 from the germline V gene are SGHRS and YFSETQ. This CDR3 has 14 residues. The V end lost 5 bases, the J end lost 4 bases, and 13 bases lay between the germline ends. The CDR3 nucleotides are TGCGCCAGCAGTCTTGGACAGACTTACAATGAGCAGTTCTTC. Translation gives CASSLGQTYNEQFF.